These 3 T cell receptor beta chains originate from one sample sequenced in a study of response to subunit inactivated influenza vaccine. MiXCR was run by TCRdb on the RT-PCR reads, yielding one entry per CDR3 protein. Among hundreds of thousands of distinct CDR3 sequences listed, 14% were seen once. The starting material was PBMCs from blood, obtained approximately 15 days before vaccination. These TCRs come from a man aged 50 to 60 who received an inactivated influenza vaccine.

This clonotype was seen a handful of times. The rearrangement uses TRBV29-1 and TRBJ2-1; 9 positions agree with TRBD1. The CDR3 is 14 residues long. V was clipped by 7 bases and J by 12 bases; unmatched bases: 16. Per the germline V gene, CDR1 is SQVTM and CDR2 is ANQGSEA. CDR3 coding DNA: TGCAGCGCCTCAGTGGGGACAGGGAATCTTGGGCAGTTCTTC. This gives the protein CSASVGTGNLGQFF.

The chain uses TRBV2 and TRBJ2-7; TRBD1 matches 9 bases. Germline V CDR1 and CDR2: SNHLY, FYNNEI. V lost 8 bases to trimming and J lost 3 bases; unmatched junction nucleotides: 8. There are 14 residues in the CDR3. The DNA for the CDR3 is TGTGCCAGCGGGATGGGACAGGGAGTCTACGAGCAGTACTTC. This codes for CASGMGQGVYEQYF.

This clonotype was picked up a small number of times. The chain combines TRBV29-1 with TRBJ2-7; TRBD1 agrees at 7 bases. The CDR3 length is 12 residues. Germline trimming cut 5 bases from V and 3 bases from J; bases unmatched to any gene: 4. CDR1 SQVTM and CDR2 ANQGSEA come from the germline V gene. Here the CDR3 DNA reads TGCAGCGTTTCACAGGGGAACTACGAGCAGTACTTC. The encoded protein is CSVSQGNYEQYF.